This entry is about one TCR beta chain. Its antigen is undetermined. Profiled with immunoSEQ multiplex PCR; TCRdb holds only in-frame clones, not every one. The sample records roughly 770,000 clones, just over 95% being singletons. The data were obtained in a study of shared clonotypes between healthy human individuals. Findings and caveats of the study: Shared across a handful of donors were around 4.7% of the naive CD4 clonotypes.

With 0 bases removed from V and 6 bases from J, the gap between germline ends came to 11 bases. The germline V gene has CDR1 SGHNT and CDR2 YENEEA. The CDR3 totals 15 residues. Naive CD8 cells lacked CD45RO, underwent positive selection for CCR7 and left out terminally differentiated effector memory CD45RA+ cells. This sequence originates from a man aged 25 to 40 in good health. The rearrangement uses TRBV11-3 and TRBJ2-2; maybe TRBD1 (6 bases). Sequencing used naive CD8+ T cells sorted from blood. The CDR3 spells CASSLEIQGAGELFF. CDR3 in DNA: TGTGCCAGCAGCTTAGAAATACAGGGTGCCGGGGAGCTGTTTTTT. The full variable domain, completed using reference TRBV11-3 and TRBJ2-2, is EAGVVQSPRYKIIEKKQPVAFWCNPISGHNTLYWYLQNLGQGPELLIRYENEEAVDDSQLPKDRFSAERLKGVDSTLKIQPAELGDSAVYLCASSLEIQGAGELFFGEGSRLTVL.